A selection of T cell receptor beta chains follows, all from one sample in a study of shared clonotypes between healthy human individuals. Data came from immunoSEQ multiplex PCR; TCRdb stores just in-frame clones and leaves some out. The sample records 600,000 to 750,000 clones, roughly 72% being singletons. The sample taken for sequencing was memory CD4+ T cells sorted from blood. The receptor set was obtained from a woman under 40 in good health. The CDR3 runs from the conserved cysteine through the conserved F or W. The D gene is left open where the match is weak. A clone size is listed for some rows: how often the clone was seen (once, few, many), or a class if it is expanded.

j_call clone_size cdr3_length v_call d_call cdr3_aa cdr3_nt
TRBJ2-2 NA 11 TRBV5-1 NA CASSWGGELFF TGCGCCAGCAGCTGGGGCGGGGAGCTGTTTTTT
TRBJ1-1 few 13 TRBV5-1 NA CASSLRSNTEAFF TGCGCCAGCAGCTTGAGATCGAACACTGAAGCTTTCTTT
TRBJ1-3 NA 15 TRBV18 NA CASSLDRSSGNTIYF TGTGCCAGCTCACTTGACAGAAGCTCTGGAAACACCATATATTTT
TRBJ1-6 NA 12 TRBV2 NA CASTKGGSPLHF TGTGCCAGCACTAAAGGGGGATCACCCCTCCACTTT
TRBJ2-4 NA 15 TRBV29-1 NA CSVQGPPLAKNIQYF TGCAGCGTACAGGGACCGCCGTTAGCCAAAAACATTCAGTACTTC
TRBJ2-7 NA 14 TRBV7-3 TRBD1 CASSSGQGSFEQYF TGTGCCAGCAGCTCGGGACAGGGTTCCTTCGAGCAGTACTTC
TRBJ2-7 NA 15 TRBV28 TRBD1 CASTQGGQGGHEQYF TGTGCCAGCACCCAAGGAGGACAGGGAGGACACGAGCAGTACTTC
TRBJ1-1 NA 13 TRBV5-1 NA CASSGNLNTEAFF TGCGCCAGCAGCGGGAACCTTAACACTGAAGCTTTCTTT
TRBJ2-7 NA 16 TRBV2 TRBD2 CASRPQLAGVSYEQYF TGTGCCAGCAGGCCACAACTAGCGGGGGTCTCCTACGAGCAGTACTTC
TRBJ2-6 NA 15 TRBV19 NA CASSIDHSGANVLTF TGTGCCAGTAGTATAGATCACTCTGGGGCCAACGTCCTGACTTTC
TRBJ2-1 many 12 TRBV29-1 TRBD2 CSPGGLTNEQFF TGCAGCCCGGGGGGTCTCACCAATGAGCAGTTCTTC
TRBJ2-7 NA 16 TRBV10-2 TRBD1 CASRGTGGQVRYEQYF TGCGCCAGCAGAGGGACAGGGGGTCAGGTTCGCTACGAGCAGTACTTC
TRBJ2-7 once 11 TRBV7-8 NA CASSPAHEQYF TGTGCCAGCAGCCCCGCCCACGAGCAGTACTTC
TRBJ2-6 NA 15 TRBV7-3 NA CASSRDISGANVLTF TGTGCCAGCAGCCGCGACATCTCTGGGGCCAACGTCCTGACTTTC
TRBJ1-2 NA 14 TRBV11-1 NA CASSSGRFNYGYTF TGTGCCAGCAGCTCGGGGAGGTTCAACTATGGCTACACCTTC
TRBJ2-3 NA 15 TRBV2 NA CASSEVVSRIDTQYF TGTGCCAGCAGTGAAGTCGTCTCCCGGATAGATACGCAGTATTTT
TRBJ2-3 NA 17 TRBV5-1 NA CASSFTLRLKSTYTQYF TGCGCCAGCAGCTTCACCCTCCGACTGAAATCAACCTATACGCAGTATTTT
TRBJ2-1 NA 14 TRBV2 TRBD2 CASRGLAPRNEQFF TGTGCCAGCCGGGGACTAGCACCGCGAAATGAGCAGTTCTTC
TRBJ2-2 few 13 TRBV7-2 NA CASSPWGAGELFF TGTGCCAGCAGCCCCTGGGGGGCCGGGGAGCTGTTTTTT
TRBJ2-7 NA 17 TRBV5-1 NA CASASLLWTSGTYEQYF TGCGCCAGCGCCAGCCTCCTATGGACCTCTGGAACCTACGAGCAGTACTTC
TRBJ1-2 NA 14 TRBV6-1 TRBD1 CASSMERDSYGYTF TGTGCCAGCAGCATGGAACGGGACAGCTATGGCTACACCTTC
TRBJ2-7 NA 16 TRBV18 TRBD2 CASSHSGRSLSYEQYF TGTGCCAGCTCACATAGCGGGAGGTCCCTCTCCTACGAGCAGTACTTC
TRBJ2-7 few 16 TRBV7-2 NA CASSLLQVGYSTEQYF TGTGCCAGCAGCTTACTGCAGGTTGGCTACTCGACCGAGCAGTACTTC
TRBJ2-1 NA 15 TRBV7-9 TRBD1 CASSFRQGSHNEQFF TGTGCCAGCAGCTTCCGACAGGGTAGTCACAATGAGCAGTTCTTC
TRBJ1-4 few 16 TRBV28 NA CASSLFEAATNEKLFF TGTGCCAGCAGTTTATTTGAGGCAGCAACTAATGAAAAACTGTTTTTT
TRBJ2-3 few 14 TRBV5-1 TRBD1 CASSPGQGSDTQYF TGCGCCAGCAGCCCGGGACAGGGGTCCGATACGCAGTATTTT
TRBJ1-2 few 14 TRBV6-5 TRBD1 CASSYRTTGYGYTF TGTGCCAGCAGTTACAGGACGACAGGGTATGGCTACACCTTC
TRBJ1-5 NA 15 TRBV19 NA CASTLAAVGNQPQHF TGTGCCAGTACTCTTGCGGCAGTAGGCAATCAGCCCCAGCATTTT
TRBJ1-2 NA 11 TRBV6-5 TRBD1 CASKTGVGYTF TGTGCCAGCAAAACAGGGGTCGGCTACACCTTC
TRBJ2-2 once 15 TRBV27 TRBD2 CASGVLAGVTGELFF TGTGCCAGCGGAGTACTAGCGGGTGTCACCGGGGAGCTGTTTTTT
TRBJ1-1 NA 15 TRBV19 NA CATHPRKGKNTEAFF TGTGCCACTCATCCTAGAAAGGGGAAGAACACTGAAGCTTTCTTT
TRBJ2-7 NA 15 TRBV10-3 NA CAISDNAGTQGEQYF TGTGCCATCAGTGATAACGCCGGGACGCAGGGAGAGCAGTACTTC
TRBJ2-2 few 16 TRBV7-9 TRBD1 CASSTGQGGDTGELFF TGTGCCAGCAGCACGGGACAGGGGGGTGACACCGGGGAGCTGTTTTTT
TRBJ2-7 few 15 TRBV6-1 TRBD2 CASRKTSGKTYEQYF TGTGCCAGCAGGAAGACTAGCGGGAAAACCTACGAGCAGTACTTC
TRBJ2-1 few 15 TRBV18 NA CASSPSRAYSSEQFF TGTGCCAGCTCACCGTCTAGGGCCTATAGTAGTGAGCAGTTCTTC